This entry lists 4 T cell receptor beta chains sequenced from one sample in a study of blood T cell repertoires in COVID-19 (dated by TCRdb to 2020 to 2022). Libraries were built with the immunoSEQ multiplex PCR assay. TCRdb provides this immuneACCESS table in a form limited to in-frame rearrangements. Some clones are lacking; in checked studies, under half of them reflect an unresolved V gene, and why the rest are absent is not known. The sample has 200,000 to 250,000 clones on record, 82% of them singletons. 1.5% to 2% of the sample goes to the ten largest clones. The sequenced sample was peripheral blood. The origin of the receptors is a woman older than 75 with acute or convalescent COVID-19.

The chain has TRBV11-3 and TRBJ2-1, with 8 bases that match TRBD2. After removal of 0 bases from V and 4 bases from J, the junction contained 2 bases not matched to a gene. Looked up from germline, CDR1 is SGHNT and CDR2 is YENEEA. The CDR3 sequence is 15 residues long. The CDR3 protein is CASSLELAVYNEQFF. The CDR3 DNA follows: TGTGCCAGCAGCTTAGAACTAGCGGTATACAATGAGCAGTTCTTC.

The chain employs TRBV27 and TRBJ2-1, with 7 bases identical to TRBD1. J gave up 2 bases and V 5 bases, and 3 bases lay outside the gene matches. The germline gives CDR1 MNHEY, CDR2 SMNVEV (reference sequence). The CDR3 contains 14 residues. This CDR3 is CASSTQGAYNEQFF. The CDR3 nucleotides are TGTGCCAGCAGTACGCAGGGGGCCTACAATGAGCAGTTCTTC.

CDR3 sequence: CASSQDRNEQYF. The CDR3 nucleotides read TGTGCCAGCAGCCAAGACCGTAACGAGCAGTACTTC. J is TRBJ2-7 and V is TRBV3-1 (or the pseudogene TRBV3-2); D unclear. Germline CDR1 reads LGHDT; CDR2 reads YNNKEL (reference sequence). V was shortened by 0 bases and J by 5 bases, with 5 bases between the two germline ends. CDR3 length equals 12 residues.

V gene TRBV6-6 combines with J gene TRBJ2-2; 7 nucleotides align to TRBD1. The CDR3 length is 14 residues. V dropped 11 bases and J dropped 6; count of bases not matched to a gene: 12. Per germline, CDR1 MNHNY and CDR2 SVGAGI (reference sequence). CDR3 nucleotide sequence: TGTGCCGGCGCGGCAGGGGGTGTGTCCGGGGAGCTGTTTTTT. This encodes CAGAAGGVSGELFF.